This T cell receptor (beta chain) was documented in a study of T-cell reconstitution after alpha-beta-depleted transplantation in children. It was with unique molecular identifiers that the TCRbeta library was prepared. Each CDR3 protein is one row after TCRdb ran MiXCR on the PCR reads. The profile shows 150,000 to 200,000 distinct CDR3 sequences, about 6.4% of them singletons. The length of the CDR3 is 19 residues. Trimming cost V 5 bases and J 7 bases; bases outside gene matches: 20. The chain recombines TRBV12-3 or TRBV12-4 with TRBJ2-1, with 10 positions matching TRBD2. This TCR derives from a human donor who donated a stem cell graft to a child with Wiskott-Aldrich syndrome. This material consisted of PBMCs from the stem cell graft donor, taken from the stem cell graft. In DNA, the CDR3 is TGTGCCAGCAGTCGGCCCCTCAGCGGGAGGGCCTCGACGGGAAATGAGCAGTTCTTC. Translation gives CASSRPLSGRASTGNEQFF.